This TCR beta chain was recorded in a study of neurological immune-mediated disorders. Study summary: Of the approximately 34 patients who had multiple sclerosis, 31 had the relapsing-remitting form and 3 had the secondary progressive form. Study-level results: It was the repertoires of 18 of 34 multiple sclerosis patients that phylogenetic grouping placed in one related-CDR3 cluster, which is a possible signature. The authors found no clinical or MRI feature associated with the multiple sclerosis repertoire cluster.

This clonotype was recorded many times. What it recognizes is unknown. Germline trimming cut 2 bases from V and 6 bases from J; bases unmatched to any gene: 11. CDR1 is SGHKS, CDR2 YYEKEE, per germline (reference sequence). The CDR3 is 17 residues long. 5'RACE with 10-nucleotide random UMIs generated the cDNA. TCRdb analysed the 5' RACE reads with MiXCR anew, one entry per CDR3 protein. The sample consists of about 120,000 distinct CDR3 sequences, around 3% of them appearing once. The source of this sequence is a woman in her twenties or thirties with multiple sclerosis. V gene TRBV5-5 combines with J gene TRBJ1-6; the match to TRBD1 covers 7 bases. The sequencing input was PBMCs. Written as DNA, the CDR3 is TGTGCCAGCAGCTTCGCTCGCGACAGGGCGTCTAATTCACCCCTCCACTTT. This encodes CASSFARDRASNSPLHF.